One sample yielded the 13 T cell receptor beta chains listed below, sequenced in a study of STAT3 mutations in large granular lymphocyte leukemia. General observations from the study: At least one immunodominant TCR beta clonotype appeared in every T-cell large granular lymphocyte leukemia patient.

Sequencing used immunoSEQ multiplex PCR; TCRdb keeps in-frame clones, though not all of them. The sample consists of 8,000 to 11,000 clones, roughly 85% of them appearing once. Their recognized antigens are unknown. Input material: peripheral blood mononuclear cells. All receptors derive from a man in his 60s with T-cell large granular lymphocyte leukemia. Some clones in this sample may be carry-over from other donors' samples.

V gene TRBV5-1 combines with J gene TRBJ2-1; D not certain. The CDR3 totals 14 residues. CDR1 SGHRS and CDR2 YFSETQ come from the germline V gene. V lost 2 bases to trimming and J lost 0 bases, with 6 bases between them. In nucleotides, the CDR3 is TGCGCCAGCAGCTTAGAGATCTCCTACAATGAGCAGTTCTTC. Translating gives CASSLEISYNEQFF. The full variable domain, with the rest looked up from reference TRBV5-1 and TRBJ2-1, is KAGVTQTPRYLIKTRGQQVTLSCSPISGHRSVSWYQQTPGQGLQFLFEYFSETQRNKGNFPGRFSGRQFSNSRSEMNVSTLELGDSALYLCASSLEISYNEQFFGPGTRLTVL.

Written as DNA, the CDR3 is TGTGCCAGCAGAGCTAGCGGGAGTTTCTACGAGCAGTACTTC. As protein: CASRASGSFYEQYF. This rearrangement joins TRBV7-8 to TRBJ2-7, with TRBD2 matching 10 bases. This CDR3 region has 14 residues. Germline-derived CDR1 and CDR2 are SGHVS and FQNEAQ. V lost 6 bases to trimming and J lost 3 bases; unmatched junction nucleotides: 5. Complete variable domain (other parts from reference TRBV7-8 and TRBJ2-7): GAGVSQSPRYKVAKRGQDVALRCDPISGHVSLFWYQQALGQGPEFLTYFQNEAQLDKSGLPSDRFFAERPEGSVSTLKIQRTQQEDSAVYLCASRASGSFYEQYFGPGTRLTVT.

By share, this clone ranks as medium-sized. The V call is TRBV27, the J call TRBJ2-7; TRBD1 matches at 9 bases. There are 16 residues in the CDR3. Germline V gene sequence: CDR1 MNHEY, CDR2 SMNVEV (reference sequence). Losses at the gene ends were 6 bases for V and 2 bases for J; bases not matched to a gene: 11. The chain's CDR3 is CASSPYGGQGTYEQYF. The CDR3 nucleotides are TGTGCCAGCAGCCCCTACGGGGGACAGGGAACCTACGAGCAGTACTTC.

This rearrangement joins TRBV10-3 to TRBJ2-1; no definite D call. The CDR3 covers 14 residues. V gave up 3 bases and J gave up 8 bases, with 14 bases separating them. CDR1 and CDR2 (germline): ENHRY, SYGVKD. CDR3 region: CAISEVGPVYEQFF. The CDR3, as DNA: TGTGCCATCAGTGAAGTGGGTCCGGTGTATGAGCAGTTCTTC.

In its sample, this clone was seen a few times. The chain links TRBV30 to TRBJ1-5, with 7 positions matching TRBD1. Trimming at V came to 0 bases and at J to 0 bases, leaving 8 bases not matched to a gene. The V gene's germline CDR1 is GTSNPN and CDR2 SVGIG (reference sequence). The CDR3 runs 17 residues. CDR3 sequence: CAWSVPSSGGSNQPQHF. CDR3 sequence (DNA): TGTGCCTGGAGTGTACCCTCCTCAGGGGGTAGCAATCAGCCCCAGCATTTT.

The chain links TRBV5-6 to TRBJ2-7, with 8 bases fitting TRBD1. This CDR3 is built from 13 residues. The germline V gene encodes CDR1 SGHDT and CDR2 YYEEEE. V lost 6 bases and J lost 6; bases outside the gene matches: 8. CDR3 nucleotides: TGTGCCAGCATCTACTACAGGGGGGCCGAGCAGTACTTC. Its translation: CASIYYRGAEQYF.

The rearrangement joins TRBV28 to TRBJ1-1; D unresolved. Germline V lookup: CDR1 MDHEN, CDR2 SYDVKM. The CDR3 has 15 amino acids. Trimming cost V 5 bases and J 4 bases, with 17 bases left between them. The DNA for the CDR3 is TGTGCCAGCAGTCGAGCGCGCGGAGGCGGCACTGAAGCTTTCTTT. Translation: CASSRARGGGTEAFF.

The chain uses TRBV27 and TRBJ2-7; 8 bases match TRBD1. Germline V gene lookup returns CDR1 MNHEY and CDR2 SMNVEV (reference sequence). CDR3 length: 20 amino acids. V was clipped by 5 bases and J by 1 base; unmatched bases: 22. The CDR3 DNA sequence: TGTGCCAGCAGTGCCAGGAGTGGGACAGGATATAGTTCCGAATCCTACGAGCAGTACTTC. Its protein is CASSARSGTGYSSESYEQYF.

This clone was recorded only once. This chain connects TRBV6-5 to TRBJ2-3; no definite D call. V lost 0 bases and J lost 6, with 10 bases in between. The germline V gene has CDR1 MNHEY and CDR2 SVGAGI. The CDR3 consists of 14 residues. The chain's CDR3 is CASSYSAPLDTQYF. CDR3 in DNA: TGTGCCAGCAGTTACTCGGCACCCCTGGATACGCAGTATTTT.

The rearrangement links TRBV30 to TRBJ2-1; possible D gene TRBD1, 6 bases. The V and J ends lost 3 bases and 0 bases respectively, with 27 bases between them. The CDR3 consists of 20 residues. From germline, CDR1 is GTSNPN and CDR2 SVGIG (reference sequence). The CDR3 sequence: CAWRTGQPGLSKSSYNEQFF. The CDR3 DNA reads TGTGCCTGGAGGACCGGACAGCCCGGACTTTCTAAAAGCTCCTACAATGAGCAGTTCTTC.

This chain uses TRBV5-6 with TRBJ1-1; possibly TRBD1 for D (5 bases). Deletions cut 1 base from V and 5 bases from J, with 9 bases between. CDR3 size: 13 residues. Per germline, CDR1 SGHDT and CDR2 YYEEEE. Written as DNA, the CDR3 is TGTGCCAGCAGCTTGTTGGGGGGAACTGAAGCTTTCTTT. Translated, it gives CASSLLGGTEAFF.

This clone was seen just once. The rearrangement uses TRBV5-1 and TRBJ2-5, with a possible D match to TRBD1 (5 bases). V dropped 4 bases and J dropped 2 bases, with 9 bases sitting between them. CDR1 is SGHRS, CDR2 YFSETQ, per germline. The CDR3 is 13 residues long. In DNA form, the CDR3 reads TGCGCCAGCAGCCGGACAAGACAAGAGACCCAGTACTTC. This sequence encodes CASSRTRQETQYF.

V gene TRBV5-6 combines with J gene TRBJ2-5, with D perhaps matching TRBD1 (5 bases). Trimming removed 4 bases at V and 3 bases at J, with 13 bases between. This CDR3 spans 14 amino acids. Germline values: CDR1 SGHDT, CDR2 YYEEEE. The CDR3 region has the DNA TGTGCCAGCAGCCCCCAGGCCAGGGAAGAGACCCAGTACTTC. Its translation is CASSPQAREETQYF.